This T cell receptor (beta chain) was sequenced in a study of memory CD4+ T cells and cytomegalovirus serostatus. Produced via immunoSEQ multiplex PCR; TCRdb's table is partial and in-frame only. This table holds approximately 46,000 clones, around three quarters found once. Single viable CD3+CD4+CD8-CD45RO+ cells were sorted as the memory CD4+ T cells. V lost 4 bases to trimming and J lost 6 bases; unmatched junction nucleotides: 3. The CDR3 consists of 14 residues. Germline V gene data show CDR1 as SGHTA and CDR2 as FQGNSA. The sequencing input was memory CD4+ T cells from blood. The receptor was derived from an adult in good health and CMV-seronegative. The genes are TRBV7-2 and TRBJ1-4; TRBD1 matches at 9 bases. The CDR3 DNA follows: TGTGCCAGCAGCTCCGGGACAGGGCATGAAAAACTGTTTTTT. It encodes CASSSGTGHEKLFF.